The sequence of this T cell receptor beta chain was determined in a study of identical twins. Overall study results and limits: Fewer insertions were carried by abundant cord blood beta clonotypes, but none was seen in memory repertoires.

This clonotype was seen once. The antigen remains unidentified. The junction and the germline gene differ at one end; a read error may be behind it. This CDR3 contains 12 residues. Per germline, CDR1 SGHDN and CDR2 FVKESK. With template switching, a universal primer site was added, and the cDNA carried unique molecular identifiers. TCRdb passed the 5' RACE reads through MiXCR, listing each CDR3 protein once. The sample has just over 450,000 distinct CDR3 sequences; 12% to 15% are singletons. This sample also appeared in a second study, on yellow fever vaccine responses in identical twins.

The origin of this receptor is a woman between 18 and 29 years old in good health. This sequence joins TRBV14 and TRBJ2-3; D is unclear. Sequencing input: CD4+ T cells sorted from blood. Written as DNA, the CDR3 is TGTGTCAGCAGCCCCGACACAGATACGCAGTATTTT. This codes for CVSSPDTDTQYF. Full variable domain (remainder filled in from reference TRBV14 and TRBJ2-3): EAGVTQFPSHSVIEKGQTVTLRCDPISGHDNLYWYRRVMGKEIKFLLHFVKESKQDESGMPNNRFLAERTGGTYSTLKVQPAELEDSGVYFCVSSPDTDTQYFGPGTRLTVL.